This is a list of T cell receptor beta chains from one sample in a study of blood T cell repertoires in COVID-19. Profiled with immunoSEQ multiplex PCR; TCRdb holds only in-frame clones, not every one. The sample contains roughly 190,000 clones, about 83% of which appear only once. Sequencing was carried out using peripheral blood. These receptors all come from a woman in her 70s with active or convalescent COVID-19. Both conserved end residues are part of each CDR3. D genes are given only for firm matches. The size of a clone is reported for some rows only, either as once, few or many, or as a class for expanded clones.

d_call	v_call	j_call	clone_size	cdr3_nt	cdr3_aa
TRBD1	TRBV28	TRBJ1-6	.	TGTGCCAGCAGTCCCGCCGGGACAGGGGTCTCACCCCTCCACTTT	CASSPAGTGVSPLHF
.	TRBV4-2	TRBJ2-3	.	TGTGCCAGCAGCCAAGACCGACTGGATACGCAGTATTTT	CASSQDRLDTQYF
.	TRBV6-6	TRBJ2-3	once	TGTGCCAGTAGGACTCGCACTGGCACAGATACGCAGTATTTT	CASRTRTGTDTQYF
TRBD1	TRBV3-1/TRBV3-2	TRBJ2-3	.	TGTGCCAGCAGCTCCGGACAGGGGATAACAGATACGCAGTATTTT	CASSSGQGITDTQYF
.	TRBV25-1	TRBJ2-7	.	TGTGCCAGCAGTGACTGGACTCTCTACGAGCAGTACTTC	CASSDWTLYEQYF
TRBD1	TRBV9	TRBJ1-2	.	TGTGCCAGCAGCGTAGGGGACAGCAACTATGGCTACACCTTC	CASSVGDSNYGYTF
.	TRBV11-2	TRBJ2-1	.	TGTGCCAGCAGCTTAGGCGGACTCTACAATGAGCAGTTCTTC	CASSLGGLYNEQFF
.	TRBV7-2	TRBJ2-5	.	TGTGCCAGCAGCTTACATAAGGCAAGGGGGGAGACCCAGTACTTC	CASSLHKARGETQYF
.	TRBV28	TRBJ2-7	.	TGTGCCAGCAGTTTCGGCAGGGTTACCTACGAGCAGTACTTC	CASSFGRVTYEQYF
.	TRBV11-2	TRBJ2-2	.	TGTGCCAGCAGCTTAGTTGGCCAGTTCACCGGGGAGCTGTTTTTT	CASSLVGQFTGELFF
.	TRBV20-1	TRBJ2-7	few	TGCAGTGCTCAGACTAGTGGCGAGCAGTACTTC	CSAQTSGEQYF
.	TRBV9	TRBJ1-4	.	TGTGCCAGCAGCGCCAGGGTTGCTGAAAAACTGTTTTTT	CASSARVAEKLFF